The 12 T cell receptor beta chains below come from one sample, sequenced in a study of T cell responses to AZD1222 COVID-19 vaccine. Some clones are missing from TCRdb's copy, which holds only in-frame ones; the method was immunoSEQ multiplex PCR. This sample has 15,000 to 20,000 clones, with around 92% found just once. Specimen: peripheral blood, collected 28 days after the second AZD1222 dose. Every receptor here comes from an adult who received the AZD1222 COVID-19 vaccine.

The genes are TRBV3-1 (or the pseudogene TRBV3-2) and TRBJ2-5; D not resolved. CDR3 size: 15 residues. Germline CDR1 and CDR2: LGHDT and YNNKEL (reference sequence). V was clipped by 5 bases and J by 0 bases, with 13 bases between them. The CDR3 here is CASSEDGSYQETQYF. As DNA, the CDR3 is TGTGCCAGCAGCGAGGACGGCTCGTACCAAGAGACCCAGTACTTC.

The chain has TRBV6-5 and TRBJ1-2; TRBD1 is a possible D gene (5 bases). The length of the CDR3 is 14 residues. Trimming left V 6 bases short and J 4 bases short, with 15 bases between. Germline assignment: CDR1 MNHEY and CDR2 SVGAGI. The CDR3 sequence: CASSAGPHLYGYTF. The CDR3 DNA reads as TGTGCCAGCAGCGCGGGACCGCACCTCTATGGCTACACCTTC.

The gene calls are TRBV6-2 or TRBV6-3 and TRBJ2-5; 13 positions match TRBD2. Germline values: CDR1 MNHEY, CDR2 SVGEGT. The CDR3 extends over 19 amino acids. The ends lost 6 bases at V and 2 bases at J; junction bases unmatched: 15. CDR3 in DNA: TGTGCCAGCAGCACCCCGAGGACTAGCGGGAGTCGGAGACAAGAGACCCAGTACTTC. Translating it yields CASSTPRTSGSRRQETQYF.

V gene TRBV18 combines with J gene TRBJ2-3; D is uncertain. CDR1 is KGHSH and CDR2 is LQKENI in the germline V gene. The CDR3 runs 14 residues. V dropped 6 bases and J dropped 2 bases, with 12 bases sitting between them. In DNA form, the CDR3 reads TGTGCCAGCTCTCCTACATCTAACACAGATACGCAGTATTTT. Translated: CASSPTSNTDTQYF.

This sequence joins TRBV5-8 and TRBJ2-7; 8 bases match TRBD1. V shed 0 bases and J 2 bases; nucleotides not matched to a gene: 7. In germline, CDR1 is SGHTS, CDR2 YDEGEE. The CDR3 spans 16 residues. The CDR3, as DNA: TGTGCCAGCAGCTTGGGACGGACAGGGCGTCCCTACGAGCAGTACTTC. Its protein is CASSLGRTGRPYEQYF.

The chain is built from TRBV12-3 or TRBV12-4 and TRBJ2-3; 8 bases agree with TRBD2. V gave up 7 bases and J gave up 6 bases; unmatched junction bases: 6. There are 13 residues in the CDR3. CDR3 coding DNA: TGTGCCAGCACCAGCGGGAGTGGGGATACGCAGTATTTT. Residues: CASTSGSGDTQYF.

In this sample, this clone turned up a few times. J is TRBJ2-2 and V is TRBV16; TRBD1 aligns across 7 bases. This CDR3 is built from 14 residues. Germline CDR1 is KGHSY and CDR2 is FQNENV. V shed 7 bases, J shed 0 bases, and the junction held 2 bases outside the gene matches. The CDR3 coding sequence is TGTGCCAGCAACGGACAGGCGAACACCGGGGAGCTGTTTTTT. Its protein product is CASNGQANTGELFF.

This clone was counted once. The V gene is TRBV15, the J gene TRBJ1-2; TRBD1 agrees at 7 bases. With V trimmed by 1 base and J by 1 base, 3 bases remained unmatched. Germline V gene sequence: CDR1 LNHNV, CDR2 YYDKDF (reference sequence). The CDR3 spans 15 residues. In DNA form, the CDR3 reads TGTGCCACCAGCAGAGCGGGACAGCTTAACTATGGCTACACCTTC. This translates into CATSRAGQLNYGYTF.

The V gene is TRBV12-3 or TRBV12-4, the J gene TRBJ1-2, with D possibly being TRBD1 (5 bases). The CDR3 covers 13 residues. Trimming took 6 bases from V and 4 from J, leaving 12 bases between them. CDR3 coding DNA: TGTGCCAGCAGCCAAGTCGGGGGCTATGGCTACACCTTC. Translated: CASSQVGGYGYTF.

Only one count was recorded for this clone. The chain has TRBV5-4 and TRBJ2-5; 15 nucleotides align to TRBD2. The CDR3 is 20 amino acids. Germline V gives CDR1 SGHNT, CDR2 YYREEE (reference sequence). The junction had 15 bases not matched to a gene; V was cut back by 1 base and J by 5 bases. The chain's CDR3 is CASSLWGLAGGPMTMETQYF. The CDR3 nucleotides read TGTGCCAGCAGCTTGTGGGGACTAGCGGGAGGACCCATGACAATGGAGACCCAGTACTTC.

This clone was counted between two and nine times. V usage is TRBV6-5 and J usage is TRBJ1-2, with TRBD1 matching over 9 bases. Losses at the gene ends were 2 bases for V and 4 bases for J; bases not matched to a gene: 5. The CDR3 sequence is 15 residues long. Germline lookup yields CDR1 MNHEY and CDR2 SVGAGI. For the CDR3, the DNA is TGTGCCAGCAGTTACCGTGGGACAGGGAGCTATGGCTACACCTTC. Encoded protein: CASSYRGTGSYGYTF.

The V and J genes are TRBV5-1 and TRBJ1-2; 8 nucleotides align to TRBD1. J lost 2 bases, V lost 2 bases, and 2 bases had no gene match. The CDR3 has 14 amino acids. From germline, CDR1 is SGHRS and CDR2 YFSETQ. CDR3: CASSFDRGNYGYTF. The CDR3 DNA reads TGCGCCAGCAGCTTTGACAGGGGAAACTATGGCTACACCTTC.